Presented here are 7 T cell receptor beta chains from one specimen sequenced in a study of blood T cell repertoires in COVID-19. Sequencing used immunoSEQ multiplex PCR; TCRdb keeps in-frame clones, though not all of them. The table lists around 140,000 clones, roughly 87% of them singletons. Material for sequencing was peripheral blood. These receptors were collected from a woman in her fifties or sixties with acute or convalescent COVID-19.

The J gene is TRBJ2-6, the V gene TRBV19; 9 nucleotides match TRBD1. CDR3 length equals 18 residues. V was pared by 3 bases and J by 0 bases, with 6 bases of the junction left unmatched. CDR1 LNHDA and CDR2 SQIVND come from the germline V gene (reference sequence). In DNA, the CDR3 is TGTGCCAGTAGTATGGGACAGGGCTGGGACTCTGGGGCCAACGTCCTGACTTTC. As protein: CASSMGQGWDSGANVLTF.

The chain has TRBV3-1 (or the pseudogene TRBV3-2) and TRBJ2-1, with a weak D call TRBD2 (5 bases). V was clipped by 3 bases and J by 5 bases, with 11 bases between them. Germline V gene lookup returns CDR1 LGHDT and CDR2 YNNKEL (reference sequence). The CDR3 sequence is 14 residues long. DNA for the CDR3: TGTGCCAGCAGCCAGGACTTGGTGGACAATGAGCAGTTCTTC. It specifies CASSQDLVDNEQFF.

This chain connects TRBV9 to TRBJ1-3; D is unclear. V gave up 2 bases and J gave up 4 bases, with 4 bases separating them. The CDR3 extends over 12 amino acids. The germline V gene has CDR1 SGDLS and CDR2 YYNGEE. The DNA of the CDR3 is TGTGCCAGCAGCGTGGAGGGAAACACCATATATTTT. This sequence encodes CASSVEGNTIYF.

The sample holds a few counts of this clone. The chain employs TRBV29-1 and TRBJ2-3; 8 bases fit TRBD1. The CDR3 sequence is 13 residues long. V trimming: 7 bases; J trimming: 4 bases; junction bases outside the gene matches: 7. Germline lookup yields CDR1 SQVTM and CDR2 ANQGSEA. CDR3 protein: CSARGQRADTQYF. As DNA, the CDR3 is TGCAGCGCCAGGGGGCAGAGGGCAGATACGCAGTATTTT.

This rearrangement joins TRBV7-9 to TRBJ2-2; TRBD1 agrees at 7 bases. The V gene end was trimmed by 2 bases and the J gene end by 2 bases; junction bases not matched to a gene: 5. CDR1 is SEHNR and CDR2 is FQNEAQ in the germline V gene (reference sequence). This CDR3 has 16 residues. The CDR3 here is CASSLLTGYNTGELFF. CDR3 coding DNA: TGTGCCAGCAGCTTATTGACAGGGTATAACACCGGGGAGCTGTTTTTT.

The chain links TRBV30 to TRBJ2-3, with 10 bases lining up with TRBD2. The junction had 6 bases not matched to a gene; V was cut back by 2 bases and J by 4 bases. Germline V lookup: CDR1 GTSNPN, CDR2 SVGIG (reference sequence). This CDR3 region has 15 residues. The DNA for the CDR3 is TGTGCCTGGAGTCCCAGCGGGGGGGCATCAGATACGCAGTATTTT. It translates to CAWSPSGGASDTQYF.

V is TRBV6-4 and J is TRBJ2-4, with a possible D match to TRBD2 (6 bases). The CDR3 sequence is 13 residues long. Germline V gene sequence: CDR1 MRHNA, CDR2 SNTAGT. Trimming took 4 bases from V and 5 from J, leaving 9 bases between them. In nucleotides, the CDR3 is TGTGCCAGCAGTGCCGGGGAGGAAAACATTCAGTACTTC. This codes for CASSAGEENIQYF.